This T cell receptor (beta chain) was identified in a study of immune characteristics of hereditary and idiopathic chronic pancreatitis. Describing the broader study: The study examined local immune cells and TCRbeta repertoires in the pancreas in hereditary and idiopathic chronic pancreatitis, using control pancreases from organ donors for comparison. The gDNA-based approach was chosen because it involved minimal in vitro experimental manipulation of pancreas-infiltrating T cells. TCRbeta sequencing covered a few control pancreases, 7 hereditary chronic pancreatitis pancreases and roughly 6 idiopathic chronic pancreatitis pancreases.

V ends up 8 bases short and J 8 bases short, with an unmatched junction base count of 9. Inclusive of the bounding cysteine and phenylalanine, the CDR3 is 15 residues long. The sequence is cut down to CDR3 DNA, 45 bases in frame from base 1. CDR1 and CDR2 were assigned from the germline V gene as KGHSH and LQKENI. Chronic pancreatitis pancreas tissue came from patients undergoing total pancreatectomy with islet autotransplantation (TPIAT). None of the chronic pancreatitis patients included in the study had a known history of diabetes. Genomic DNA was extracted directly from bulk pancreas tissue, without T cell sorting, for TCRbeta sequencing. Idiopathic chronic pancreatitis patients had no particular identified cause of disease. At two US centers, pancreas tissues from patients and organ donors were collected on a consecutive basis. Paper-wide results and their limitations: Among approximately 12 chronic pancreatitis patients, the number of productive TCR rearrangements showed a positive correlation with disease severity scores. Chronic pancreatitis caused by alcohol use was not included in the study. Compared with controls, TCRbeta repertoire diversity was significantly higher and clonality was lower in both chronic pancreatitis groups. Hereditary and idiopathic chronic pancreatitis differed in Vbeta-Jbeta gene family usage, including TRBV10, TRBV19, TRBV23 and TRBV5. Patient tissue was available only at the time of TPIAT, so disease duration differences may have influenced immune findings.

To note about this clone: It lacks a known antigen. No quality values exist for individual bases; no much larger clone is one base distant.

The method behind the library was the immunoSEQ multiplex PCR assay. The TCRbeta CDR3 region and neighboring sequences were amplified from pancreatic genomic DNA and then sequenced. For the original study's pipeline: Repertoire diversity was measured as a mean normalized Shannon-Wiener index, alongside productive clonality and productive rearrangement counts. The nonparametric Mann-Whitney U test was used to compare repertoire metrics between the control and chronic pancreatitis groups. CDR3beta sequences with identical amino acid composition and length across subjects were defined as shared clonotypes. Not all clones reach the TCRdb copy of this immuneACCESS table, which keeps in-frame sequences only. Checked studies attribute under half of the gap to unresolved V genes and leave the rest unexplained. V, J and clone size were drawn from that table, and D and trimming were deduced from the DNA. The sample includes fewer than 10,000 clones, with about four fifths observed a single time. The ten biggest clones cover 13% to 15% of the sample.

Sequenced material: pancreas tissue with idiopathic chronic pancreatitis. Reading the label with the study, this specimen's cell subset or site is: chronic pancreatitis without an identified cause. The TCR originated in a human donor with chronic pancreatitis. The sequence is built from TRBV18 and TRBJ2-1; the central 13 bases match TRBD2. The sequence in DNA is TGTGCCAGCCATCCGGGACTAGCGGGGATTCATGAGCAGTTCTTC. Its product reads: CASHPGLAGIHEQFF. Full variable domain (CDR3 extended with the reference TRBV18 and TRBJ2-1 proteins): NAGVMQNPRHLVRRRGQEARLRCSPMKGHSHVYWYRQLPEEGLKFMVYLQKENIIDESGMPKERFSAEFPKEGPSILRIQQVVRGDSAAYFCASHPGLAGIHEQFFGPGTRLTVL.